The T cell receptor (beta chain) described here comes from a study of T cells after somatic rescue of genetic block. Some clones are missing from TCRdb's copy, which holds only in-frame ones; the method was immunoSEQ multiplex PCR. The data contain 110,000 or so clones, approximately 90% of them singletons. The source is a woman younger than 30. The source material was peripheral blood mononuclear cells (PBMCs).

DNA of the CDR3: TGTGCCAGCAGTTTACCTTTATACGAGCAGTACTTC. Translation gives CASSLPLYEQYF. The J gene is TRBJ2-7, the V gene TRBV28; D is unresolved. Germline assignment: CDR1 MDHEN and CDR2 SYDVKM. V lost 2 bases and J 4 bases, leaving 6 bases between the germline ends. The CDR3 is made up of 12 amino acids. Looking up the rest from reference TRBV28 and TRBJ2-7 gives the full variable domain: DVKVTQSSRYLVKRTGEKVFLECVQDMDHENMFWYRQDPGLGLRLIYFSYDVKMKEKGDIPEGYSVSREKKERFSLILESASTNQTSMYLCASSLPLYEQYFGPGTRLTVT.